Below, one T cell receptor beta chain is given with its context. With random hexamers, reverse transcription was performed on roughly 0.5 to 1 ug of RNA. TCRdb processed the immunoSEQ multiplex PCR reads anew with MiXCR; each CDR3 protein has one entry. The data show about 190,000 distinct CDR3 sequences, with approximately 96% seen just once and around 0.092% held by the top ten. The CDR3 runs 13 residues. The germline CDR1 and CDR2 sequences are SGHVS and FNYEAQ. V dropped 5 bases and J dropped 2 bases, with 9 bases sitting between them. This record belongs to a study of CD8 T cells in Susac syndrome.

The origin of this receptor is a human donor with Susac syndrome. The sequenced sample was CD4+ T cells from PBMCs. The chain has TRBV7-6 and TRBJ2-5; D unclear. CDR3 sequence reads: CASSRPGQETQYF. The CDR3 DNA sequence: TGTGCCAGCAGCCGCCCGGGTCAAGAGACCCAGTACTTC.